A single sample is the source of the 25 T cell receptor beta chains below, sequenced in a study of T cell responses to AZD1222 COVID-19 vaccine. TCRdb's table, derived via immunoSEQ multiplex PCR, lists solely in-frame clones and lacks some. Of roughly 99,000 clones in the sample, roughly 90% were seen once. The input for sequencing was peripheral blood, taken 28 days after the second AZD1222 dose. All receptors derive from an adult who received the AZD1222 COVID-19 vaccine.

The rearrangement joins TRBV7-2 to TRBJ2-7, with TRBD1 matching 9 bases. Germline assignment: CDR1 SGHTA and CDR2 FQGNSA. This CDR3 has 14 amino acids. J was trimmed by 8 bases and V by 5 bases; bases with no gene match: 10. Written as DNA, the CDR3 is TGTGCCAGCAGCCGGGGACAGGGATGGCAGCAGCAGTACTTC. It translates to CASSRGQGWQQQYF.

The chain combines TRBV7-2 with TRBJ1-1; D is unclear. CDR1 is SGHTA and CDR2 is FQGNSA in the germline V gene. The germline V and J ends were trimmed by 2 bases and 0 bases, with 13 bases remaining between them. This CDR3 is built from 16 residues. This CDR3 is CASSLFEGSMNTEAFF. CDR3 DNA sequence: TGTGCCAGCAGCTTATTTGAGGGCAGCATGAACACTGAAGCTTTCTTT.

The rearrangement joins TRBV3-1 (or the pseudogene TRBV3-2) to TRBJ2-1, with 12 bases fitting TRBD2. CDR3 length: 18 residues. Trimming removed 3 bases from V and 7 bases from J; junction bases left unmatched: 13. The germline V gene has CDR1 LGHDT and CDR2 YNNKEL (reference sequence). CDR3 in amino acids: CASSQASDLAGGPNEQFF. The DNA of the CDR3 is TGTGCCAGCAGCCAGGCCTCCGACCTAGCGGGGGGGCCGAATGAGCAGTTCTTC.

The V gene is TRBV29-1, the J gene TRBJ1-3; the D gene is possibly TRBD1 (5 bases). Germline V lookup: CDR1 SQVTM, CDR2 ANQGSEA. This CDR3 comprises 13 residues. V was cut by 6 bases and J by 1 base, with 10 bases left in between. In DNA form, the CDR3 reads TGCAGCGTCCACCAGGGTTCTGGAAACACCATATATTTT. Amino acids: CSVHQGSGNTIYF.

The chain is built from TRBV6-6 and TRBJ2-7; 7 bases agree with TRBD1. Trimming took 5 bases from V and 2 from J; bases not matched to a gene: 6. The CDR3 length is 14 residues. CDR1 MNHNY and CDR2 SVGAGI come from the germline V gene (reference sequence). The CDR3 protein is CASSRPGQTYEQYF. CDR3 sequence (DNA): TGTGCCAGCAGTCGACCGGGACAGACCTACGAGCAGTACTTC.

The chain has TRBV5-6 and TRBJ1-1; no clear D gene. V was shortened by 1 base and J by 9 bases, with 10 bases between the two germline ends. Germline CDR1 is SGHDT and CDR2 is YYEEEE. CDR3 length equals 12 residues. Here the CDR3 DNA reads TGTGCCAGCAGCTTGACCAGAACTCAAGCTTTCTTT. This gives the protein CASSLTRTQAFF.

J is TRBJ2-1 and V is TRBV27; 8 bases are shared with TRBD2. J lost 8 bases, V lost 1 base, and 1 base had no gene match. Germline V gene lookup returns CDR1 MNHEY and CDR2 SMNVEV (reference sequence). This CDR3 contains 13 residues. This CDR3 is CASSLYGRDEQFF. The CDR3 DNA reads TGTGCCAGCAGTTTATACGGGAGGGATGAGCAGTTCTTC.

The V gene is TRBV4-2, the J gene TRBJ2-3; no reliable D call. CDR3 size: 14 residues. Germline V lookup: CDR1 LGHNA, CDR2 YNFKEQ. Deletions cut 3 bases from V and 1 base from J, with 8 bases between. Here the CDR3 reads CASSQTLRTDTQYF. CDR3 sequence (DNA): TGTGCCAGCAGCCAGACCCTACGCACAGATACGCAGTATTTT.

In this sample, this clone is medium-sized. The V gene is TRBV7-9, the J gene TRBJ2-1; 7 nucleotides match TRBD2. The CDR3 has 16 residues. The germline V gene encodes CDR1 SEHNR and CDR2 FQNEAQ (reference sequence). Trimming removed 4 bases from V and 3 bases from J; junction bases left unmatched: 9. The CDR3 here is CASSSWSGGYYNEQFF. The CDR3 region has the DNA TGTGCCAGCAGCTCCTGGTCGGGGGGTTACTACAATGAGCAGTTCTTC.

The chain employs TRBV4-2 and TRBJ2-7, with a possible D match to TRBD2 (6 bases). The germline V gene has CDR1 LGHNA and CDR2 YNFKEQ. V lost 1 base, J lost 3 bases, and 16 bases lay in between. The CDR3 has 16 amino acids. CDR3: CASSQGTGLGGYEQYF. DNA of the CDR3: TGTGCCAGCAGCCAAGGAACGGGCCTCGGGGGCTACGAGCAGTACTTC.

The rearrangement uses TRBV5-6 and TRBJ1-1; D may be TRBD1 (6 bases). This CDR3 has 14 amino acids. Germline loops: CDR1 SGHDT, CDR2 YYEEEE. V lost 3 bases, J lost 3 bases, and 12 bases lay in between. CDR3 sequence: CASSWTEGDTEAFF. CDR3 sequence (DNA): TGTGCCAGCAGCTGGACTGAGGGGGACACTGAAGCTTTCTTT.

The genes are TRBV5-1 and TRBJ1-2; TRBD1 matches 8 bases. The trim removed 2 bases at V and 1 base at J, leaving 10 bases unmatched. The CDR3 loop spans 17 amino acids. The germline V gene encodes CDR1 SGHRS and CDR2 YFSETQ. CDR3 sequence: CASSFTGTGALNYGYTF. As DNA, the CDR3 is TGCGCCAGCAGCTTTACCGGGACAGGCGCTCTTAACTATGGCTACACCTTC.

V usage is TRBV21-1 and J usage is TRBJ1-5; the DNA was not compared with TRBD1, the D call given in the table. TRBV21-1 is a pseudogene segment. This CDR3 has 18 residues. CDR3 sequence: CASSIRDRGLYSNQPQHF. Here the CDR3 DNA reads TGTGCCAGCAGTATCCGGGACAGGGGGCTTTATAGCAATCAGCCCCAGCATTTT.

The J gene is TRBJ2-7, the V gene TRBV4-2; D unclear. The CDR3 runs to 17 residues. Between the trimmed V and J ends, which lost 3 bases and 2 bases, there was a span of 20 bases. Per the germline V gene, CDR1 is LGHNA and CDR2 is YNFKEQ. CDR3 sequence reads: CASSQSRSRASPYEQYF. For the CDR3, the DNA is TGTGCCAGCAGCCAGAGCCGGAGTAGGGCCAGTCCCTACGAGCAGTACTTC.

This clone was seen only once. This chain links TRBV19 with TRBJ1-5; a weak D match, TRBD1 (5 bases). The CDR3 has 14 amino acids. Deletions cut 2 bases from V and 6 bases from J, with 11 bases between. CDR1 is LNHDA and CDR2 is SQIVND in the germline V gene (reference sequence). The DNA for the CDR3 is TGTGCCAGTAGTATACAGGGATTAAGTCAGCCCCAGCATTTT. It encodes CASSIQGLSQPQHF. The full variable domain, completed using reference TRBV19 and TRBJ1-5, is DGGITQSPKYLFRKEGQNVTLSCEQNLNHDAMYWYRQDPGQGLRLIYYSQIVNDFQKGDIAEGYSVSREKKESFPLTVTSAQKNPTAFYLCASSIQGLSQPQHFGDGTRLSIL.

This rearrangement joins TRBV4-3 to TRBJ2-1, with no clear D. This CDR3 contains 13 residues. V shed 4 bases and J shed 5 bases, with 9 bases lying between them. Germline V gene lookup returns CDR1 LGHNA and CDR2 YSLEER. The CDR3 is CASSPSRNNEQFF. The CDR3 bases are TGCGCCAGCAGCCCCTCCCGGAACAATGAGCAGTTCTTC.

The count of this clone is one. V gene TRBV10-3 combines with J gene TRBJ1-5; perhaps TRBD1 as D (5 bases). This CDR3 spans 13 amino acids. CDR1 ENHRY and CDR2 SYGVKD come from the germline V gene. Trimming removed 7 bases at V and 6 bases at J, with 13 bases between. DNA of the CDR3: TGTGCCATCACGGACGGGGCGGGTCAGCCCCAGCATTTT. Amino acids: CAITDGAGQPQHF.

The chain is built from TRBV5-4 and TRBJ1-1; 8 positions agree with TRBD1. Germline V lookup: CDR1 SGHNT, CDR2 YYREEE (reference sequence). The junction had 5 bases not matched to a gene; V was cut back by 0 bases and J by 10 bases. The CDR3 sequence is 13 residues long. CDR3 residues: CASSLDVQGGAFF. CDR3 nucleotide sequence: TGTGCCAGCAGCTTGGACGTACAGGGGGGAGCTTTCTTT.

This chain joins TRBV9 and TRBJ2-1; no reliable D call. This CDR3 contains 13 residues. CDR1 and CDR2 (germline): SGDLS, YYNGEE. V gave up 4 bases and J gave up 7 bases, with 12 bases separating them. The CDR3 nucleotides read TGTGCCAGCAGCCCTAGGGCCTCTAATGAGCAGTTCTTC. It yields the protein CASSPRASNEQFF.

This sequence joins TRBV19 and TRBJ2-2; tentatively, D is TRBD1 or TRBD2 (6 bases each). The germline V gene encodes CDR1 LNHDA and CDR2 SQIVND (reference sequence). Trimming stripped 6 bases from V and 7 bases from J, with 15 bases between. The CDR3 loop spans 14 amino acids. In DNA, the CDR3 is TGTGCCAGTAGCCCACGGGGGCTTAGCGGGGAGCTGTTTTTT. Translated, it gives CASSPRGLSGELFF.

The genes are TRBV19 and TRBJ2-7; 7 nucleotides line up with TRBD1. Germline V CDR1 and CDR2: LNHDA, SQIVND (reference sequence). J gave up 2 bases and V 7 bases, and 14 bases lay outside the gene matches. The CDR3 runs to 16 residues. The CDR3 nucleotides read TGTGCCAGTACCGCCCGTCCGGGACAGTATCCCTACGAGCAGTACTTC. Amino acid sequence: CASTARPGQYPYEQYF.

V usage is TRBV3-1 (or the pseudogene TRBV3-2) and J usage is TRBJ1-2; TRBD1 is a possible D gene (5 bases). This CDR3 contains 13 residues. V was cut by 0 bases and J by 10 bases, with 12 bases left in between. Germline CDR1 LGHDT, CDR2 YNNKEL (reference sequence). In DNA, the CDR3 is TGTGCCAGCAGCCAAGATCTCTGGGGCTACTACACCTTC. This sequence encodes CASSQDLWGYYTF.

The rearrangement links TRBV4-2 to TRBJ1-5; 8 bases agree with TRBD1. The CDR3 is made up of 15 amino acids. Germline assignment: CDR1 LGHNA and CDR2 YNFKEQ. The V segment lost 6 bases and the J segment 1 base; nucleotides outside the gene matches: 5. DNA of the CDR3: TGTGCCAGCAGGGACAGGGACCTCAGCAATCAGCCCCAGCATTTT. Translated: CASRDRDLSNQPQHF.

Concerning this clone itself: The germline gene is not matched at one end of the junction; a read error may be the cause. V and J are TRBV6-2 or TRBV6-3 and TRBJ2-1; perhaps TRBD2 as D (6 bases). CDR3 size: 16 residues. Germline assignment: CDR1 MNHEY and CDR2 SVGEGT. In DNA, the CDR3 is TGTGCCAGCAGTCACTCACTAGCCGGGGTGGGAGATGAGCAGTTCTTC. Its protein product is CASSHSLAGVGDEQFF.

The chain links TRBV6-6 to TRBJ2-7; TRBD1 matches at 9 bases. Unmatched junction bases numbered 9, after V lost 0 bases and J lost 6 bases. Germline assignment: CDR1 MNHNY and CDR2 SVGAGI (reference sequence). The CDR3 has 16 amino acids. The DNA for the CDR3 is TGTGCCAGCAGTTACTCTAGGACAGGGGATTCTCGCGAGCAGTACTTC. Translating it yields CASSYSRTGDSREQYF.